Listed here are 28 T cell receptor beta chains from one sample, sequenced in a study of blood T cell repertoires in COVID-19. Libraries were prepared by immunoSEQ multiplex PCR; TCRdb keeps only in-frame clonotypes and omits some of them. Of around 260,000 clones listed, roughly 85% are singletons. Sample: peripheral blood. The receptors stem from a human donor in a cohort sampled during active COVID-19.

This clone occurred a few times. The chain recombines TRBV4-3 with TRBJ2-2; tentatively, D is TRBD1 (5 bases). The CDR3 extends over 17 amino acids. V lost 4 bases and J 6 bases, leaving 21 bases between the germline ends. The germline CDR1 and CDR2 sequences are LGHNA and YSLEER. CDR3: CASSRIARVGSSGELFF. In nucleotides, the CDR3 is TGCGCCAGCAGCCGGATCGCCAGGGTGGGCTCGTCCGGGGAGCTGTTTTTT.

V is TRBV28 and J is TRBJ2-2; D remains unclear. CDR3 length equals 14 residues. Germline V gene data show CDR1 as MDHEN and CDR2 as SYDVKM. Trimming took off 4 bases at V and 5 bases at J, with 11 bases between the two ends. In DNA, the CDR3 is TGTGCCAGCAGTTACACAGAGAGAACCGGGGAGCTGTTTTTT. Protein: CASSYTERTGELFF.

A single count supports this clone. The V gene is TRBV9, the J gene TRBJ2-2; 13 nucleotides agree with TRBD2. The junction had 10 bases not matched to a gene; V was cut back by 3 bases and J by 2 bases. The germline V gene has CDR1 SGDLS and CDR2 YYNGEE. The CDR3 extends over 19 amino acids. The CDR3 spells CASSGTSGSFGFNTGELFF. DNA for the CDR3: TGTGCCAGCAGCGGGACTAGCGGGAGCTTTGGGTTTAACACCGGGGAGCTGTTTTTT.

This clone was seen a single time. The V gene is TRBV15, the J gene TRBJ2-1; no clear D gene. The V gene's germline CDR1 is LNHNV and CDR2 YYDKDF (reference sequence). V lost 6 bases and J lost 4, with 19 bases in between. There are 16 residues in the CDR3. CDR3 bases: TGTGCCACCAGGATGAGTGGTGCCAGAGGATACAATGAGCAGTTCTTC. Encoded protein: CATRMSGARGYNEQFF.

This chain links TRBV2 with TRBJ2-3; 13 bases line up with TRBD2. Looked up from germline, CDR1 is SNHLY and CDR2 is FYNNEI. The CDR3 spans 16 residues. V was pared by 6 bases and J by 5 bases, with 8 bases of the junction left unmatched. This CDR3 reads CASSGRLAGGIDTQYF. The CDR3 DNA sequence: TGTGCCAGCAGCGGAAGACTAGCGGGAGGCATAGATACGCAGTATTTT.

This chain connects TRBV19 to TRBJ1-5; D is perhaps TRBD1 (5 bases). Trimming took off 7 bases at V and 1 base at J, with 8 bases between the two ends. The CDR3 has 13 residues. CDR1 LNHDA and CDR2 SQIVND come from the germline V gene (reference sequence). As DNA, the CDR3 is TGTGCCAGTATCGGGGGAAGCAATCAGCCCCAGCATTTT. Translated: CASIGGSNQPQHF. The full variable domain, with the rest looked up from reference TRBV19 and TRBJ1-5, is DGGITQSPKYLFRKEGQNVTLSCEQNLNHDAMYWYRQDPGQGLRLIYYSQIVNDFQKGDIAEGYSVSREKKESFPLTVTSAQKNPTAFYLCASIGGSNQPQHFGDGTRLSIL.

The chain employs TRBV7-3 and TRBJ2-3; 12 nucleotides agree with TRBD2. CDR3 size: 15 residues. V gave up 2 bases and J gave up 4 bases; unmatched junction bases: 1. Germline CDR1 SGHTA, CDR2 FQGTGA. The CDR3 DNA sequence: TGTGCCAGCAGCTTAGGGACTAGCGGGCCAGATACGCAGTATTTT. It translates to CASSLGTSGPDTQYF. Using reference TRBV7-3 and TRBJ2-3 for the parts outside the CDR3, the full variable domain is GAGVSQTPSNKVTEKGKYVELRCDPISGHTALYWYRQSLGQGPEFLIYFQGTGAADDSGLPNDRFFAVRPEGSVSTLKIQRTERGDSAVYLCASSLGTSGPDTQYFGPGTRLTVL.

The chain combines TRBV5-1 with TRBJ2-1, with a weak D call TRBD1 (6 bases). Per germline, CDR1 SGHRS and CDR2 YFSETQ. V lost 3 bases and J lost 4, with 17 bases in between. The CDR3 spans 16 residues. The CDR3 DNA sequence: TGCGCCAGCAGCTATTCCGGGACACTAAATTACAATGAGCAGTTCTTC. It encodes CASSYSGTLNYNEQFF.

This chain uses TRBV7-2 with TRBJ2-7; D might be TRBD2 (6 bases). Germline V gene data show CDR1 as SGHTA and CDR2 as FQGNSA. The CDR3 sequence is 17 residues long. The ends were cut back, 7 bases at V and 2 bases at J, with 24 bases in the middle. CDR3 bases: TGTGCCAGCACTCCAGGCGTGGCCGGAGGGGCCCCCTACGAGCAGTACTTC. It codes for CASTPGVAGGAPYEQYF.

The chain couples TRBV3-1 (or the pseudogene TRBV3-2) to TRBJ2-2; D may be TRBD2 (5 bases). The length of the CDR3 is 13 residues. CDR1 and CDR2 (germline): LGHDT, YNNKEL (reference sequence). Deletions cut 6 bases from V and 5 bases from J, with 10 bases between. CDR3 DNA: TGTGCCAGCAGGCCCGGGATTACCGGGGAGCTGTTTTTT. Amino acid sequence: CASRPGITGELFF.

This sequence joins TRBV15 and TRBJ2-3; TRBD2 is a possible D gene (6 bases). Germline assignment: CDR1 LNHNV and CDR2 YYDKDF (reference sequence). The CDR3 loop spans 14 amino acids. The V end lost 1 base, the J end lost 6 bases, and 11 bases lay between the germline ends. The CDR3 DNA is TGTGCCACCAGCAGAGCGGGAGTTTTGGATACGCAGTATTTT. Amino acid sequence: CATSRAGVLDTQYF. Using reference TRBV15 and TRBJ2-3 for the parts outside the CDR3, the full variable domain is DAMVIQNPRYQVTQFGKPVTLSCSQTLNHNVMYWYQQKSSQAPKLLFHYYDKDFNNEADTPDNFQSRRPNTSFCFLDIRSPGLGDTAMYLCATSRAGVLDTQYFGPGTRLTVL.

This clone is a singleton in its sample. This chain uses TRBV28 with TRBJ1-4, with D unclear. Trimming removed 6 bases from V and 3 bases from J, with 5 bases in between. CDR1 is MDHEN, CDR2 SYDVKM, per germline. This CDR3 contains 12 residues. CDR3 in DNA: TGTGCCAGCAGGGGAGCTAATGAAAAACTGTTTTTT. It encodes CASRGANEKLFF.

V usage is TRBV7-8 and J usage is TRBJ1-1; possible D gene TRBD1, 5 bases. Per germline, CDR1 SGHVS and CDR2 FQNEAQ. Trimming stripped 6 bases from V and 1 base from J, with 12 bases between. The CDR3 totals 14 residues. In nucleotides, the CDR3 is TGTGCCAGCAGGAAGGGGACTGCGAACACTGAAGCTTTCTTT. Its protein is CASRKGTANTEAFF.

The chain uses TRBV29-1 and TRBJ2-1, with 11 bases matching TRBD2. The V and J ends lost 7 bases and 2 bases, in that order; junction bases with no gene match: 13. The CDR3 runs to 17 residues. Germline CDR1 reads SQVTM; CDR2 reads ANQGSEA. CDR3 sequence: CSARLRGTSGTYNEQFF. The CDR3 DNA is TGCAGCGCCCGGCTACGAGGGACTAGCGGTACCTACAATGAGCAGTTCTTC.

This chain uses TRBV9 with TRBJ1-3; 7 bases line up with TRBD1. From germline, CDR1 is SGDLS and CDR2 YYNGEE. The CDR3 spans 17 residues. The V and J ends lost 0 bases and 4 bases, in that order; junction bases with no gene match: 10. CDR3 coding DNA: TGTGCCAGCAGCGTAGGAGGGGGCCTCGGCCCCGGAAACACCATATATTTT. It encodes CASSVGGGLGPGNTIYF.

Details on this clone: The same CDR3 also results from other DNA sequences found in this sample. The chain couples TRBV19 to TRBJ1-5; D gene unclear. Per the germline V gene, CDR1 is LNHDA and CDR2 is SQIVND (reference sequence). Trimming took 6 bases from V and 5 from J, leaving 8 bases between them. CDR3 length: 12 amino acids. The CDR3: CASSVLDQPQHF. The CDR3 DNA reads as TGTGCCAGTAGCGTACTAGATCAGCCCCAGCATTTT.

The J gene is TRBJ2-3, the V gene TRBV20-1; 11 bases align to TRBD2. The CDR3 has 18 residues. Germline V lookup: CDR1 DFQATT, CDR2 SNEGSKA (reference sequence). Trimming cost V 3 bases and J 3 bases; bases outside gene matches: 14. The CDR3 DNA reads as TGCAGTGCTAGTGGACTAGCGGGCAATAAAATGGGGACAGATACGCAGTATTTT. Protein sequence: CSASGLAGNKMGTDTQYF.

This clone has only one observation. The V call is TRBV29-1, the J call TRBJ1-2; D unresolved. V was shortened by 2 bases and J by 1 base, with 5 bases between the two germline ends. Germline loops: CDR1 SQVTM, CDR2 ANQGSEA. The CDR3 consists of 12 residues. CDR3 sequence: CSVETSNYGYTF. CDR3 bases: TGCAGCGTTGAAACCAGTAACTATGGCTACACCTTC. The entire variable domain, with the rest obtained from reference TRBV29-1 and TRBJ1-2, is as follows: SAVISQKPSRDICQRGTSLTIQCQVDSQVTMMFWYRQQPGQSLTLIATANQGSEATYESGFVIDKFPISRPNLTFSTLTVSNMSPEDSSIYLCSVETSNYGYTFGSGTRLTVV.

The chain links TRBV7-9 to TRBJ2-5; 9 nucleotides match TRBD1. CDR1 and CDR2 from the germline V gene are SEHNR and FQNEAQ (reference sequence). The J segment lost 4 bases and the V segment lost 2 bases, leaving 5 bases of the junction unmatched. This CDR3 is built from 15 residues. The CDR3 loop reads CASSLPPDRGETQYF. Written as DNA, the CDR3 is TGTGCCAGCAGCTTACCCCCGGACAGGGGAGAGACCCAGTACTTC.

This clone came up once. This chain connects TRBV6-1 to TRBJ2-3; the D is unclear. The CDR3 totals 15 residues. Trimming removed 0 bases from V and 4 bases from J, with 11 bases in between. Germline CDR1 is MNHNS and CDR2 is SASEGT. CDR3 region: CASSEAFPTPDTQYF. In nucleotides, the CDR3 is TGTGCCAGCAGTGAAGCGTTTCCAACACCAGATACGCAGTATTTT.

The V gene is TRBV2, the J gene TRBJ1-3; D ambiguous. Germline V CDR1 and CDR2: SNHLY, FYNNEI. Trimming cost V 8 bases and J 0 bases, with 11 bases left between them. There are 14 residues in the CDR3. In nucleotides, the CDR3 is TGTGCCAGCGGCAGGCTGAGCTCTGGAAACACCATATATTTT. Residues: CASGRLSSGNTIYF.

The chain joins TRBV5-4 to TRBJ2-1, with TRBD2 matching 9 bases. Germline V gives CDR1 SGHNT, CDR2 YYREEE (reference sequence). V was pared by 3 bases and J by 5 bases, with 9 bases of the junction left unmatched. The CDR3 sequence is 16 residues long. CDR3 DNA sequence: TGTGCCAGCAGCTCAAAGACTAGCGGAGTCCACAATGAGCAGTTCTTC. This gives the protein CASSSKTSGVHNEQFF.

The genes are TRBV12-5 and TRBJ1-1, with 9 nucleotides matching TRBD1. After removal of 5 bases from V and 5 bases from J, the junction contained 6 bases not matched to a gene. Looked up from germline, CDR1 is LGHNT and CDR2 is FRNRAP. The CDR3 totals 14 residues. CDR3 protein: CASGLTGGNTEAFF. Here the CDR3 DNA reads TGTGCTAGTGGTCTGACAGGGGGGAATACTGAAGCTTTCTTT. The full variable domain, rest sourced from reference TRBV12-5 and TRBJ1-1, is DARVTQTPRHKVTEMGQEVTMRCQPILGHNTVFWYRQTMMQGLELLAYFRNRAPLDDSGMPKDRFSAEMPDATLATLKIQPSEPRDSAVYFCASGLTGGNTEAFFGQGTRLTVV.

The rearrangement uses TRBV2 and TRBJ1-5; no reliable D call. This CDR3 has 15 residues. Trimming cost V 3 bases and J 4 bases, with 13 bases left between them. Germline CDR1 and CDR2: SNHLY and FYNNEI. DNA for the CDR3: TGTGCCAGCAGTGACTCCAGGTCCCTGAATCAGCCCCAGCATTTT. Its translation is CASSDSRSLNQPQHF.

This chain connects TRBV5-5 to TRBJ1-1; D is unresolved. The CDR3 totals 13 residues. Germline V gene lookup returns CDR1 SGHKS and CDR2 YYEKEE (reference sequence). Deletions cut 1 base from V and 6 bases from J, with 10 bases between. CDR3 region: CASSLSGVPEAFF. The CDR3 DNA reads as TGTGCCAGCAGCTTGTCCGGGGTCCCTGAAGCTTTCTTT.

The chain uses TRBV5-6 and TRBJ1-5, with D perhaps TRBD1 (5 bases). V was pared by 0 bases and J by 9 bases, with 13 bases between. The V gene's germline CDR1 is SGHDT and CDR2 YYEEEE. CDR3 length: 14 residues. For the CDR3, the DNA is TGTGCCAGCAGCTTGGGGACCGGGAGGGGGCCCCAGCATTTT. It translates to CASSLGTGRGPQHF.

The rearrangement links TRBV7-2 to TRBJ2-7, with TRBD2 as a possible D gene (6 bases). The V end was cut by 6 bases, the J end by 3 bases, with 12 bases between. The CDR3 totals 13 residues. Per germline, CDR1 SGHTA and CDR2 FQGNSA. The CDR3 DNA is TGTGCCAGCAGGGGGGACTTTTACTACGAGCAGTACTTC. Its protein product is CASRGDFYYEQYF.

V gene TRBV19 combines with J gene TRBJ2-1; 7 positions match TRBD2. The germline gives CDR1 LNHDA, CDR2 SQIVND (reference sequence). Trimming took 6 bases from V and 8 from J; bases not matched to a gene: 10. CDR3 length: 14 residues. CDR3 protein: CASSRTSEVDEQFF. CDR3 nucleotide sequence: TGTGCCAGTAGCCGGACTAGTGAAGTAGATGAGCAGTTCTTC. Variable domain in full (rest from reference TRBV19 and TRBJ2-1): DGGITQSPKYLFRKEGQNVTLSCEQNLNHDAMYWYRQDPGQGLRLIYYSQIVNDFQKGDIAEGYSVSREKKESFPLTVTSAQKNPTAFYLCASSRTSEVDEQFFGPGTRLTVL.